Sequencing of this T cell receptor (beta chain) was carried out in a study of T cell responses to AZD1222 COVID-19 vaccine. The wider study: Second-dose intervals near 4 or 12 weeks were combined. Findings of the study overall: Spike-specific TCR breadth and depth rose after two AZD1222 doses.

Some clones are missing from TCRdb's copy, which holds only in-frame ones; the method was immunoSEQ multiplex PCR. The table records 110,000 or so clones, 90% to 95% of them present only once. With regard to this clone: Its antigen is still unknown.

The clonotype originates from an adult in good health. Source: peripheral blood, taken on day 0 of AZD1222 vaccination.

The CDR3 DNA sequence: TGTGCCAGCAGCGTAGATCGACAGGGCCAAGAGACCCAGTACTTC. Translated, it gives CASSVDRQGQETQYF. This chain joins TRBV9 and TRBJ2-5, with 7 nucleotides matching TRBD1. The V and J ends lost 0 bases and 1 base, in that order; junction bases with no gene match: 3. CDR3 length: 15 residues. CDR1 SGDLS and CDR2 YYNGEE come from the germline V gene.